The present TCR beta chain was sequenced within a study of cytomegalovirus exposure and HLA in healthy donors. At the level of the study: A subsequent analysis stated that the 120 or so validation repertoires were run on the same platform as the approximately 610 first-cohort repertoires.

Germline V CDR1 and CDR2: SGDLS, YYNGEE. The CDR3 covers 13 residues. Trimming cost V 7 bases and J 6 bases; bases outside gene matches: 6. This clone was found once. Its antigen is as yet unknown. Study-wide points: Overall, about 160 TCR beta chains were annotated as cytomegalovirus-associated. With high specificity and sensitivity, the classifier reportedly diagnosed cytomegalovirus status.

Separation from the approximately 670-subject first cohort characterized the 120-subject validation cohort, to which the donors belonged. This table comes from immunoSEQ multiplex PCR, and its TCRdb copy is limited to in-frame clones, with some not included. The sample contains some 130,000 clones, approximately 82% of which appear only once. The chain recombines TRBV9 with TRBJ2-7; the match to TRBD1 covers 11 bases. The material sequenced was PBMCs. The source of this sequence is a man younger than 40 in good health and CMV-seropositive. DNA of the CDR3: TGTGCCAGCTCCGGACAGGGGGCGTTCGAGCAGTACTTC. Protein: CASSGQGAFEQYF.